The rows below give T cell receptor beta chains drawn from one sample of a study of tumor-infiltrating lymphocytes in localized non-small cell lung cancer. The protocol was immunoSEQ multiplex PCR, while the TCRdb copy is restricted to in-frame clones and leaves out a portion. Of 15,000 to 20,000 clones in the sample, approximately 84% were seen once. The specimen sequenced was lung tumor tissue. The receptors stem from a human donor with non-small cell lung cancer. The CDR3 runs from the conserved cysteine through the conserved F or W. D genes are given only for firm matches. Where a row states a size, it is once, few, many or the class of an expanded clone; other rows omit it.

v_call	cdr3_length	clone_size	j_call	d_call	cdr3_nt	cdr3_aa
TRBV6-5	13	-	TRBJ2-7	-	TGTGCCAGCAGCCGCCGCGAAGGCTACGAGCAGTACTTC	CASSRREGYEQYF
TRBV4-3	16	-	TRBJ2-1	-	TGCGCCAGCAGCCAAGATGAGGGGGGCCCCTACAATGAGCAGTTCTTC	CASSQDEGGPYNEQFF
TRBV7-2	15	few	TRBJ2-1	-	TGTGCCAGCAGCCCCCCGGGGGCCAGGAACAATGAGCAGTTCTTC	CASSPPGARNNEQFF
TRBV7-9	12	-	TRBJ1-1	-	TGTGCCAGCAGCTTAGGGGAGGTGGGAGCTTTCTTT	CASSLGEVGAFF
TRBV28	13	-	TRBJ1-6	-	TGTGCCAGCCTGCGGTCGGGTAATTCACCCCTCCACTTT	CASLRSGNSPLHF
TRBV2	14	-	TRBJ1-5	TRBD1	TGTGCCAGCAGCTTGACAGGGATAAGGCAGCCCCAGCATTTT	CASSLTGIRQPQHF
TRBV7-2	14	-	TRBJ2-3	TRBD2	TGTGCCAGCAGCTTAGCGGGGAGGGCTGATACGCAGTATTTT	CASSLAGRADTQYF
TRBV7-3	12	-	TRBJ2-1	-	TGTGCCAGCAGCCGAGAGGACAATGAGCAGTTCTTC	CASSREDNEQFF
TRBV6-6	13	medium-sized	TRBJ1-2	-	TGTGCCAGCAGAACTATCAGGGATTTGCGCTACACCTTC	CASRTIRDLRYTF
TRBV9	16	-	TRBJ1-3	-	TGTGCCAGCAGCTCCCGGACGGAGAGCTCTGGAAACACCATATATTTT	CASSSRTESSGNTIYF
TRBV9	18	few	TRBJ2-1	TRBD2	TGTGCCAGCAGCGTGGGAACTAGCGGGGGTAGCTCCTACAATGAGCAGTTCTTC	CASSVGTSGGSSYNEQFF
TRBV30	14	-	TRBJ2-7	TRBD1	TGTGCCTCCGGGACAGCCCGGAGCTCCTACGAGCAGTACTTC	CASGTARSSYEQYF
TRBV18	13	-	TRBJ1-1	TRBD1	TGTGCCAGCTCACCCCAGGGGGACACTGAAGCTTTCTTT	CASSPQGDTEAFF
TRBV5-5	16	-	TRBJ2-3	TRBD2	TGTGCCAGCACCTCGTGGGCTAGCGGACCCACAGATACGCAGTATTTT	CASTSWASGPTDTQYF
TRBV7-9	13	-	TRBJ1-1	-	TGTGCCAGCCTCGGTTGGGTGAACACTGAAGCTTTCTTT	CASLGWVNTEAFF
TRBV29-1	14	few	TRBJ2-7	-	TGCAGCGTTGTTGGCAGGGGCCCAACCTACGAGCAGTACTTC	CSVVGRGPTYEQYF
TRBV5-4	16	few	TRBJ1-4	TRBD1	TGTGCCAGCAGCCATCGGACAGGGGGTACTAATGAAAAACTGTTTTTT	CASSHRTGGTNEKLFF
TRBV15	16	-	TRBJ2-1	TRBD1	TGTGCCACCAGCACTACCGGGACAGGGCGCTACAATGAGCAGTTCTTC	CATSTTGTGRYNEQFF
TRBV11-3	11	-	TRBJ2-2	-	TGTGCCAGCTCGGACACCGGGGAGCTGTTTTTT	CASSDTGELFF
TRBV7-2	15	-	TRBJ1-5	-	TGTGCCAGCAGCTTAAATGGAGTTCTTAATCAGCCCCAGCATTTT	CASSLNGVLNQPQHF
TRBV20-1	11	-	TRBJ2-5	-	TGCAGTGCTGGACACCAAGAGACCCAGTACTTC	CSAGHQETQYF
TRBV2	15	-	TRBJ1-2	-	TGTGCCAGCTCGTCGGGCTTCAAGGGCCCCTATGGCTACACCTTC	CASSSGFKGPYGYTF
TRBV7-9	15	-	TRBJ1-1	-	TGTGCCAGCAGCCAATTGACCCAGCCATATTCTGAAGCTTTCTTT	CASSQLTQPYSEAFF
TRBV4-3	12	-	TRBJ2-1	-	TGCGCCAGCAGCCAAACTACTCATGAGCAGTTCTTC	CASSQTTHEQFF
TRBV7-9	13	-	TRBJ2-1	TRBD1	TGTGCCAGCAGCCCCGACAGGGACGATGAGCAGTTCTTC	CASSPDRDDEQFF
TRBV5-4	16	-	TRBJ2-2	TRBD1	TGTGCCAGCAGCCCCGGACAGGGGATGTACACCGGGGAGCTGTTTTTT	CASSPGQGMYTGELFF
TRBV7-2	13	-	TRBJ2-7	-	TGTGCCAGCAGCTTAGCATTTACCTACGAGCAGTACTTC	CASSLAFTYEQYF
TRBV6-5	15	-	TRBJ1-2	TRBD1	TGTGCCACCCGGGACAGGAGGAGGGTGGTCTATGGCTACACCTTC	CATRDRRRVVYGYTF
TRBV7-9	19	-	TRBJ2-1	TRBD2	TGTGCCAGCAGCTTAAGAGGACTAGCGGGCCTGAGCTCCTACAATGAGCAGTTCTTC	CASSLRGLAGLSSYNEQFF
TRBV4-1	16	-	TRBJ2-2	-	TGCGCCAGCAGCCAAGTTCTCAGGACGAACACCGGGGAGCTGTTTTTT	CASSQVLRTNTGELFF
TRBV7-8	15	-	TRBJ2-2	TRBD1	TGTGCCAGCAGCTGGGGACAGTTGAACACCGGGGAGCTGTTTTTT	CASSWGQLNTGELFF
TRBV4-1	13	-	TRBJ2-7	-	TGCGCCAGCAGCCAAAGACGGTCCTACGAGCAGTACTTC	CASSQRRSYEQYF
TRBV28	12	few	TRBJ1-2	-	TGTGCCAGCAGCGTAGGGTACGGCGGCTACACCTTC	CASSVGYGGYTF
TRBV6-5	15	-	TRBJ1-2	-	TGTGCCAGCACATTGTTGGGCCATCAGAACTATGGCTACACCTTC	CASTLLGHQNYGYTF
TRBV7-9	16	-	TRBJ1-2	-	TGTGCCAGCAGCTTAAATCCCGGACAAGGTGGGAACTTCTACACCTTC	CASSLNPGQGGNFYTF
TRBV5-1	15	-	TRBJ2-1	TRBD2	TGCGCCAGCAGCTGGGGTCTAGCGGGGCTCAATGAGCAGTTCTTC	CASSWGLAGLNEQFF
TRBV4-1	15	-	TRBJ2-7	-	TGCGCCAGCAGCCAAGATGGGAACAGGGAGGGCGAGCAGTACTTC	CASSQDGNREGEQYF
TRBV11-3	13	-	TRBJ2-7	-	TGTGCCAGCAGCTTAGGAACAGGGAGGGAGCAGTACTTC	CASSLGTGREQYF
TRBV18	14	-	TRBJ1-1	-	TGTGCCAGCTCAACCGGACTATTGAACACTGAAGCTTTCTTT	CASSTGLLNTEAFF
TRBV11-2	14	-	TRBJ1-2	-	TGTGCCAGCAGCTTATTGAGGTCCAAATATGGCTACACCTTC	CASSLLRSKYGYTF
TRBV11-2	15	-	TRBJ2-7	TRBD2	TGTGCCAGCAGCTTGACTAGCGGGGGATACTACGAGCAGTACTTC	CASSLTSGGYYEQYF
TRBV10-3	14	-	TRBJ1-3	-	TGTGCCATCAGTGAGGCCCTCTCTGGAAACACCATATATTTT	CAISEALSGNTIYF
TRBV19	12	-	TRBJ1-2	-	TGTGCCAGTGCGGGATTCAACTATGGCTACACCTTC	CASAGFNYGYTF
TRBV6-7	12	-	TRBJ2-7	-	TGTGCCAGCAGTTACAGGGTCCCCCGGGTGGACTTC	CASSYRVPRVDF
TRBV29-1	15	-	TRBJ2-5	TRBD2	TGCAGCGTTGATGGTAGCGGGGGGAACCAAGAGACCCAGTACTTC	CSVDGSGGNQETQYF
TRBV11-2	16	-	TRBJ1-1	-	TGTGCCAGCAGCTTAGGCCTTGAAATAAGGAACACTGAAGCTTTCTTT	CASSLGLEIRNTEAFF
TRBV10-3	15	-	TRBJ1-2	-	TGTGCCATCAGTGCAGTCGGCAGGGGCGACTATGGCTACACCTTC	CAISAVGRGDYGYTF
TRBV19	13	few	TRBJ1-2	TRBD1	TGTGCCAGTAGTAACCGACAGGGCTATGGCTACACCTTC	CASSNRQGYGYTF
TRBV5-6	13	few	TRBJ2-7	TRBD1	TGTGCCAGCACGGTACAGGGGGCGAGCGAGCAGTACTTC	CASTVQGASEQYF